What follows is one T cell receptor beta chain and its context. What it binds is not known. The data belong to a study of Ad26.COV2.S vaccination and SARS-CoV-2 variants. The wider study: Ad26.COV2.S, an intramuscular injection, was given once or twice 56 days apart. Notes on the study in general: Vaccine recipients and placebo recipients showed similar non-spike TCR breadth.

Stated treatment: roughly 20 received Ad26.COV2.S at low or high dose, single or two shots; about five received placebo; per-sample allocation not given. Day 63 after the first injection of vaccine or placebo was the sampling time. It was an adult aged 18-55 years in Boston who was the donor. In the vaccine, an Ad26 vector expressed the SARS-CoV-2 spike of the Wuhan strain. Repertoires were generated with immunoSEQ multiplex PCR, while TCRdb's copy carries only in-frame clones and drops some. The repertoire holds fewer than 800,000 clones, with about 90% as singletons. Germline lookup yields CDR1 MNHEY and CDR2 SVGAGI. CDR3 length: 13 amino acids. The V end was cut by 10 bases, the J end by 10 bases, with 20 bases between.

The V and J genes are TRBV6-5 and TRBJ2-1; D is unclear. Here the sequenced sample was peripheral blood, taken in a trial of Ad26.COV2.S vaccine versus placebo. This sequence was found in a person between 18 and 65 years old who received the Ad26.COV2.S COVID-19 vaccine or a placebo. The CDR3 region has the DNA TGTGCCATAGGCTCCACCTACGCGAGGGAGCAGTTCTTC. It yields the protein CAIGSTYAREQFF.